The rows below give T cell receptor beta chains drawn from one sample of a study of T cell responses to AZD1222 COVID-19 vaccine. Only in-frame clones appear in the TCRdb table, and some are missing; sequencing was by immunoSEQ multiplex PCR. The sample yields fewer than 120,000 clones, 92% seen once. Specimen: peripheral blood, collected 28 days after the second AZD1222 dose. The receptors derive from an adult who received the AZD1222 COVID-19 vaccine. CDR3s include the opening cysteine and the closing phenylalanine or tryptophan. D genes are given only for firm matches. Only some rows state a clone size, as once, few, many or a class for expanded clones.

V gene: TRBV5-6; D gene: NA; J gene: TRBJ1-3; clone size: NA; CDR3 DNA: TGTGCCAGCAGCCCCCGTATCAAGTTGCCTGGAAACACCATATATTTT; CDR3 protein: CASSPRIKLPGNTIYF
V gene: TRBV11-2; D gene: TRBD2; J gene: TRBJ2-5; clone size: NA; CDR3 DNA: TGTGCCAGCACCCAACTAGCGGGGTTTGAGACCCAGTACTTC; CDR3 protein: CASTQLAGFETQYF
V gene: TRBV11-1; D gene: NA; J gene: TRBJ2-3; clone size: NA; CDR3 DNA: TGTGCCAGCAGCTTTGGTTTTAGCACAGATACGCAGTATTTT; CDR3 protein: CASSFGFSTDTQYF
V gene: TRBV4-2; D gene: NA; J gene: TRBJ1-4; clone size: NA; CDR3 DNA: TGTGCCAGCAGCCAAGACCGTGCACAATGGCCTGCAACTAATGAAAAACTGTTTTTT; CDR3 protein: CASSQDRAQWPATNEKLFF
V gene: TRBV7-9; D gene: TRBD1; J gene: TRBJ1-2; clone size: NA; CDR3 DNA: TGTGCCAGCAGCCCCGGGACAGGGTTATATGGCTACACCTTC; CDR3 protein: CASSPGTGLYGYTF
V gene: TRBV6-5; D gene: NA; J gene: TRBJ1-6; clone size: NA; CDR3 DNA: TGTGCCAGCAGTCGGACAGCAGATTCACCCCTCCACTTT; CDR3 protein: CASSRTADSPLHF
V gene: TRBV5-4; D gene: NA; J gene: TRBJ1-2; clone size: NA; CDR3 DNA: TGTGCCAGCAGCTTAAAAACAGGTTCTGGGGGCTACACCTTC; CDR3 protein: CASSLKTGSGGYTF
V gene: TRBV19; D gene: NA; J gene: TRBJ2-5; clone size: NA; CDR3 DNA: TGTGCCAGTAGTATGGGGGGCTTAGGAGAGACCCAGTACTTC; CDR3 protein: CASSMGGLGETQYF
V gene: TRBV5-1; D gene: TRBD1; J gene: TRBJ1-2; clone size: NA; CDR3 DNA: TGCGCCAGCAGCCCAAGACAGGGGACTAACTATGGCTACACCTTC; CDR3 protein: CASSPRQGTNYGYTF
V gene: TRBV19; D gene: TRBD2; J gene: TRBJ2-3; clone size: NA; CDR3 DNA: TGTGCCAGTAATAGCGGGGGTGAAACAGATACGCAGTATTTT; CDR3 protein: CASNSGGETDTQYF
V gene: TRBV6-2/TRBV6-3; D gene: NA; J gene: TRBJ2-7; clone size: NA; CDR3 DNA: TGTGCCAGCAGCAACGACCCACTACGATTACAGTACTTC; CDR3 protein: CASSNDPLRLQYF
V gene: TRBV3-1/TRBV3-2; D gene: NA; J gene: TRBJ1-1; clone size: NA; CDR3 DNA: TGTGCCAGCAGCTCCCTTACTCGGTCCGGGGGCACTGAAGCTTTCTTT; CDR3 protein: CASSSLTRSGGTEAFF
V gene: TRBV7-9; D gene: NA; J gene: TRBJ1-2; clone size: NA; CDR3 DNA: TGTGCCAGCAGGTTAGGCCCAGGCTACACCTTC; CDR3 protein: CASRLGPGYTF
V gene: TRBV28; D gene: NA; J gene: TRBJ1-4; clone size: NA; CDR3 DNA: TGTGCCAGCAGCCCGAGGACAGCGAATGAAAAACTGTTTTTT; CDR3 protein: CASSPRTANEKLFF
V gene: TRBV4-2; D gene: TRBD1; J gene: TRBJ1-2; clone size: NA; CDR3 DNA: TGTGCCAGCAGCCAAGAGGACAAGGGGGGACAGGGCTACACCTTC; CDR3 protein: CASSQEDKGGQGYTF
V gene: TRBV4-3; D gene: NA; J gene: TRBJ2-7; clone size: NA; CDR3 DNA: TGCGCCAGCAGCCCCAAGGTACAGGGCCCCTACGAGCAGTACTTC; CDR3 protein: CASSPKVQGPYEQYF
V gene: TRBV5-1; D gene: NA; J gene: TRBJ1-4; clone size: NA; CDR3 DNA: TGCGCCAGCAGCCCGTATGGGGGGGGCACAACTAATGAAAAACTGTTTTTT; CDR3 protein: CASSPYGGGTTNEKLFF
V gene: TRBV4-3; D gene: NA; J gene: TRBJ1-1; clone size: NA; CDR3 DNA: TGCGCCAGCAGCTATGACGGTAGGGGTACTGAAGCTTTCTTT; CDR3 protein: CASSYDGRGTEAFF
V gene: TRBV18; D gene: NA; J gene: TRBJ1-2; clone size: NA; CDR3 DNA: TGTGCCAGCTCACCAAGAGTAGGCCTTCTAGGCTATGGCTACACCTTC; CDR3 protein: CASSPRVGLLGYGYTF
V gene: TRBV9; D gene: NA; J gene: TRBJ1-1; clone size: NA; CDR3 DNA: TGTGCCAGCAGCCCCCAGAGCGGGGTGAACACTGAAGCTTTCTTT; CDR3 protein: CASSPQSGVNTEAFF
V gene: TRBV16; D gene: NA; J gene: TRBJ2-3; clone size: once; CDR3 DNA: TGTGCCAGCAGCCAACTAGCCGGAGATACGCAGTATTTT; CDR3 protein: CASSQLAGDTQYF
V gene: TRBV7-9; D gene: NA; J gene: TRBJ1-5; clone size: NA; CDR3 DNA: TGTGCCAGCAGCTTATGGGAGGGCGCCAACAATCAGCCCCAGCATTTT; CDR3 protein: CASSLWEGANNQPQHF
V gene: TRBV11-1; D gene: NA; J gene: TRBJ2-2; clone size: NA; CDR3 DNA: TGTGCCAGCAGAATAGACAGGAACACCGGGGAGCTGTTTTTT; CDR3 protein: CASRIDRNTGELFF
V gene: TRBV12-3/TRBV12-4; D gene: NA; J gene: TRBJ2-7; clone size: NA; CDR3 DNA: TGTGCCAGCAGCTTTCGGGCCCCCTACGAGCAGTACTTC; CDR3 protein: CASSFRAPYEQYF
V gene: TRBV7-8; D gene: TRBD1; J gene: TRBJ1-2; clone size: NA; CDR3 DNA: TGTGCCAGCAGCGCTTCGACAGGGAGCAACGGCTACACCTTC; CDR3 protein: CASSASTGSNGYTF
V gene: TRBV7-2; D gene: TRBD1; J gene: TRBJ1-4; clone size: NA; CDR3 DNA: TGTGCCAGCAGCCCATCGGGACAGGTATCTGAAAAACTGTTTTTT; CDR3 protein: CASSPSGQVSEKLFF
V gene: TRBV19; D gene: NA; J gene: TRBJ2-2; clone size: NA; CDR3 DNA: TGTGCCAGTAGTATGACACTGACCGGGGAGCTGTTTTTT; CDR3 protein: CASSMTLTGELFF
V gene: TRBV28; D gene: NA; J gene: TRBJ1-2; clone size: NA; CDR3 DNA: TGTGCCAGCAGTTTTTTGCGTGGCTACACCTTC; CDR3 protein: CASSFLRGYTF
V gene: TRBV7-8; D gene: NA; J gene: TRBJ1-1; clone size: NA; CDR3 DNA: TGTGCCAGCACCGACCCCGACAGGAAGAACACTGAAGCTTTCTTT; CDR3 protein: CASTDPDRKNTEAFF
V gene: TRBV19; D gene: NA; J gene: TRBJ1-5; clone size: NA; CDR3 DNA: TGTGCCAGTAGTCCACGTCGGGGGGTCGGTCAGCCCCAGCATTTT; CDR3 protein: CASSPRRGVGQPQHF
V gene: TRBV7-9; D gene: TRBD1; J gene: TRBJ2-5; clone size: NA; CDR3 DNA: TGTGCCAGCAGCTACCCCGGGACAGGGACAGAGACCCAGTACTTC; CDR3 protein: CASSYPGTGTETQYF
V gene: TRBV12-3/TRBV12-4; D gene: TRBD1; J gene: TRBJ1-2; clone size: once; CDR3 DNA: TGTGCCAGCAGTGGACAGGAATCCTATGGCTACACCTTC; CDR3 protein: CASSGQESYGYTF
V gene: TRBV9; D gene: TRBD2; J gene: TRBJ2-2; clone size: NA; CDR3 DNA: TGTGCCAGCAGCGTAGAAGCGGGGGGAACGAACACCGGGGAGCTGTTTTTT; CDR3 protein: CASSVEAGGTNTGELFF
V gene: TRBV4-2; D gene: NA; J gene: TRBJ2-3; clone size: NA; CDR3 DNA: TGTGCCAGCAGCCAAGATTTCAGGGTAGGGACAGATACGCAGTATTTT; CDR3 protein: CASSQDFRVGTDTQYF
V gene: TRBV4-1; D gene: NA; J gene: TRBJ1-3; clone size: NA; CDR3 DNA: TGCGCCAGCAGCCAAGAGTCCAGTTCAGGAAACACCATATATTTT; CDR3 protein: CASSQESSSGNTIYF
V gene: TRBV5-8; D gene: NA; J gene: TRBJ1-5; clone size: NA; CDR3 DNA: TGTGCCAGCAGCTCCCAAGTTTATAGCAATCAGCCCCAGCATTTT; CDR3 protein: CASSSQVYSNQPQHF
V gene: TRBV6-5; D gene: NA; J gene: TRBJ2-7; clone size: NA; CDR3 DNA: TGTGCCAGCAGTCTCAGGGGCTCCTACGAGCAGTACTTC; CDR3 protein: CASSLRGSYEQYF
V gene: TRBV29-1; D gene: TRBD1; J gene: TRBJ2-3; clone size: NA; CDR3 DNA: TGCAGCGTCGAAAGGACAGGGGGGAACACAGATACGCAGTATTTT; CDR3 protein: CSVERTGGNTDTQYF
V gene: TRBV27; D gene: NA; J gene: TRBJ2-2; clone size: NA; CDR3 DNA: TGTGCCAGCAGTTCTTTACGGGACACTGGAGCCGGGGAGCTGTTTTTT; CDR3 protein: CASSSLRDTGAGELFF
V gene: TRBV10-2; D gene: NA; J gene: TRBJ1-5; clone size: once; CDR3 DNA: TGCGCCAGTTGGACACCAGTTAATAGCAATCAGCCCCAGCATTTT; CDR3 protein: CASWTPVNSNQPQHF